These 26 T cell receptor beta chains share one sample of origin, sequenced in a study of cytomegalovirus exposure and HLA in healthy donors. The assay was immunoSEQ multiplex PCR, and TCRdb's table has in-frame clones only and misses some. The sample shows hundreds of thousands of clones, 87% of them seen only once. The sequenced sample was PBMCs. These receptors all stem from a man between 18 and 35 years old in good health and CMV-seropositive.

This sequence joins TRBV9 and TRBJ1-2; a possible D gene is TRBD1 (5 bases). This CDR3 is built from 13 residues. The germline V and J ends were trimmed by 3 bases and 4 bases, with 10 bases remaining between them. The V gene's germline CDR1 is SGDLS and CDR2 YYNGEE. The CDR3 nucleotides are TGTGCCAGCAGCGGGGGACGCAGCTATGGCTACACCTTC. It codes for CASSGGRSYGYTF.

The chain couples TRBV6-5 to TRBJ1-1; D is uncertain. Germline V gene lookup returns CDR1 MNHEY and CDR2 SVGAGI. V lost 3 bases to trimming and J lost 1 base, with 15 bases between them. The CDR3 length is 16 residues. The CDR3 here is CASSYSLRSGNTEAFF. The DNA of the CDR3 is TGTGCCAGCAGTTATTCGTTAAGGTCGGGGAACACTGAAGCTTTCTTT.

On this clone itself: Given a far larger clone just one base away, this is likely a sequencing read error. The V call is TRBV7-6, the J call TRBJ2-1, with 9 bases fitting TRBD2. Per germline, CDR1 SGHVS and CDR2 FNYEAQ. The CDR3 consists of 14 residues. The junction had 7 bases not matched to a gene; V was cut back by 5 bases and J by 8 bases. CDR3 in amino acids: CASSRLAVVDEQFF. The CDR3 region has the DNA TGTGCCAGCAGCCGACTAGCGGTCGTGGATGAGCAGTTCTTC. The full variable domain, its missing parts supplied by reference TRBV7-6 and TRBJ2-1, is GAGVSQSPRYKVTKRGQDVALRCDPISGHVSLYWYRQALGQGPEFLTYFNYEAQQDKSGLPNDRFSAERPEGSISTLTIQRTEQRDSAMYRCASSRLAVVDEQFFGPGTRLTVL.

J is TRBJ2-2 and V is TRBV7-6; 7 nucleotides line up with TRBD2. This CDR3 contains 15 residues. The germline gives CDR1 SGHVS, CDR2 FNYEAQ. The ends lost 5 bases at V and 4 bases at J; junction bases unmatched: 7. The CDR3 DNA reads TGTGCCAGCAGCCGCGGGCGGGAGATCACCGGGGAGCTGTTTTTT. Translating it yields CASSRGREITGELFF.

This chain uses TRBV5-1 with TRBJ2-1, with TRBD1 as a possible D gene (6 bases). CDR3 length: 14 amino acids. V was pared by 4 bases and J by 8 bases, with 16 bases between. Germline V gives CDR1 SGHRS, CDR2 YFSETQ. The CDR3 is CASSIPPRGDEQFF. Here the CDR3 DNA reads TGCGCCAGCAGCATCCCGCCCAGGGGTGATGAGCAGTTCTTC.

This clone has only one observation. The CDR3 DNA reads as TGTGCCAGCAGCCTATCCGGGCTAGCGGAGCGCACAGATACGCAGTATTTT. Amino acids: CASSLSGLAERTDTQYF. The chain joins TRBV27 to TRBJ2-3; TRBD2 matches at 7 bases. The CDR3 sequence is 17 residues long. Germline V gives CDR1 MNHEY, CDR2 SMNVEV (reference sequence). J was trimmed by 1 base and V by 6 bases; bases with no gene match: 13.

This clone showed up just once. This sequence joins TRBV5-1 and TRBJ2-3; D gene uncertain. The CDR3 runs 14 residues. Trimming pared 4 bases from V and 2 bases from J, leaving 11 bases between. The germline CDR1 and CDR2 sequences are SGHRS and YFSETQ. In DNA form, the CDR3 reads TGCGCCAGCAGCGCGTTAGTAATCACAGATACGCAGTATTTT. It is translated as CASSALVITDTQYF.

The chain links TRBV19 to TRBJ2-1; no clear D gene. This CDR3 spans 16 amino acids. Trimming left V 4 bases short and J 6 bases short, with 19 bases between. Looked up from germline, CDR1 is LNHDA and CDR2 is SQIVND (reference sequence). The CDR3 spells CASSSLAGLLRNEQFF. The CDR3 DNA follows: TGTGCCAGTAGTAGTTTGGCAGGCTTGTTGCGCAATGAGCAGTTCTTC.

The rearrangement joins TRBV30 to TRBJ1-3, with a tentative D call TRBD1 (5 bases). In germline, CDR1 is GTSNPN, CDR2 SVGIG (reference sequence). This CDR3 region has 15 residues. V was trimmed by 0 bases and J by 1 base, leaving 10 bases between them. CDR3 coding DNA: TGTGCCTGGAGTGTAACCAGGGAGTCTGGAAACACCATATATTTT. It codes for CAWSVTRESGNTIYF.

This chain connects TRBV27 to TRBJ2-1; 10 nucleotides match TRBD2. Trimming removed 3 bases from V and 4 bases from J; junction bases left unmatched: 6. The CDR3 length is 16 residues. The germline V gene encodes CDR1 MNHEY and CDR2 SMNVEV (reference sequence). The DNA of the CDR3 is TGTGCCAGCAGTTTTGGGTCTAGCGGGAGTTACAATGAGCAGTTCTTC. This gives the protein CASSFGSSGSYNEQFF.

The chain uses TRBV6-1 and TRBJ2-1; maybe TRBD2 (5 bases). Between the trimmed V and J ends, which lost 5 bases and 4 bases, there was a span of 15 bases. Germline CDR1 MNHNS, CDR2 SASEGT. The CDR3 is 15 residues long. The chain's CDR3 is CASSLVNGGYNEQFF. Here the CDR3 DNA reads TGTGCCAGCAGTCTCGTAAATGGCGGGTACAATGAGCAGTTCTTC.

J is TRBJ2-7 and V is TRBV4-2, with TRBD2 matching 12 bases. The CDR3 is made up of 15 amino acids. With V trimmed by 3 bases and J by 4 bases, 4 bases remained unmatched. CDR1 is LGHNA, CDR2 YNFKEQ, per germline. This CDR3 reads CASSQTSGSRYEQYF. CDR3 in DNA: TGTGCCAGCAGCCAGACTAGCGGGAGTAGGTACGAGCAGTACTTC.

This clone was counted once. This chain uses TRBV5-1 with TRBJ2-7; D is undetermined. The V end was cut by 0 bases, the J end by 1 base, with 8 bases between. Germline V gives CDR1 SGHRS, CDR2 YFSETQ. The CDR3 contains 14 residues. The CDR3 bases are TGCGCCAGCAGCTTGGGGCAGGATTCCTACGAGCAGTACTTC. It specifies CASSLGQDSYEQYF. The whole variable domain, remainder taken from reference TRBV5-1 and TRBJ2-7, is KAGVTQTPRYLIKTRGQQVTLSCSPISGHRSVSWYQQTPGQGLQFLFEYFSETQRNKGNFPGRFSGRQFSNSRSEMNVSTLELGDSALYLCASSLGQDSYEQYFGPGTRLTVT.

The rearrangement joins TRBV11-3 to TRBJ2-7, with 7 positions matching TRBD1. V was clipped by 5 bases and J by 8 bases; unmatched bases: 9. Germline V CDR1 and CDR2: SGHNT, YENEEA. CDR3 length equals 13 residues. The CDR3 sequence is CASSHQGDMKQYF. The CDR3 nucleotides are TGTGCCAGCAGCCACCAGGGGGATATGAAGCAGTACTTC.

The rearrangement joins TRBV19 to TRBJ1-5; D gene uncertain. Germline CDR1 LNHDA, CDR2 SQIVND (reference sequence). The CDR3 is 14 residues long. V was shortened by 7 bases and J by 0 bases, with 10 bases between the two germline ends. The CDR3 nucleotides are TGTGCCAGTACGCCAGCTATTAGCAATCAGCCCCAGCATTTT. Its translation is CASTPAISNQPQHF. The full variable domain, in which reference TRBV19 and TRBJ1-5 provide the parts outside the CDR3, is DGGITQSPKYLFRKEGQNVTLSCEQNLNHDAMYWYRQDPGQGLRLIYYSQIVNDFQKGDIAEGYSVSREKKESFPLTVTSAQKNPTAFYLCASTPAISNQPQHFGDGTRLSIL.

The chain is built from TRBV6-1 and TRBJ2-7, with D uncertain. CDR1 and CDR2 from the germline V gene are MNHNS and SASEGT. Trimming pared 7 bases from V and 6 bases from J, leaving 10 bases between. The CDR3 covers 11 residues. The CDR3 nucleotides are TGTGCCAGCAAGTCAGTCATCGAGCAGTACTTC. Protein product: CASKSVIEQYF.

The chain joins TRBV5-4 to TRBJ2-7, with 12 bases fitting TRBD1. The CDR3 spans 17 residues. Germline assignment: CDR1 SGHNT and CDR2 YYREEE (reference sequence). J gave up 5 bases and V 3 bases, and 12 bases lay outside the gene matches. The CDR3 region is CASSSTDPGQGANEQYF. Here the CDR3 DNA reads TGTGCCAGCAGCTCGACCGATCCGGGACAGGGGGCGAACGAGCAGTACTTC.

The J gene is TRBJ1-2, the V gene TRBV27; 10 bases line up with TRBD1. CDR3 size: 15 residues. Per germline, CDR1 MNHEY and CDR2 SMNVEV (reference sequence). Trimming cost V 8 bases and J 2 bases; bases outside gene matches: 8. CDR3 sequence: CASLGGQGTNYGYTF. CDR3 nucleotide sequence: TGTGCCAGCCTAGGGGGACAGGGGACAAACTATGGCTACACCTTC.

A few counts support this clone. The V call is TRBV5-4, the J call TRBJ2-7; TRBD1 matches at 9 bases. Germline CDR1 and CDR2: SGHNT and YYREEE (reference sequence). The CDR3 runs 15 residues. With V trimmed by 4 bases and J by 4 bases, 9 bases remained unmatched. Here the CDR3 reads CASSHPGQGTYEQYF. The CDR3 region has the DNA TGTGCCAGCAGCCATCCGGGACAGGGTACGTACGAGCAGTACTTC.

The V call is TRBV27, the J call TRBJ2-7; the D gene is possibly TRBD1 (6 bases). V shed 5 bases and J shed 6 bases, with 17 bases lying between them. Germline V gene lookup returns CDR1 MNHEY and CDR2 SMNVEV (reference sequence). The CDR3 runs 14 residues. The CDR3 here is CASSRIRGVSEQYF. The CDR3 nucleotides are TGTGCCAGCAGTCGAATCAGGGGAGTGAGCGAGCAGTACTTC.

A few counts support this clone. The chain is built from TRBV10-3 and TRBJ1-2, with D uncertain. In germline, CDR1 is ENHRY, CDR2 SYGVKD. The CDR3 has 12 amino acids. Trimming pared 2 bases from V and 6 bases from J, leaving 7 bases between. The CDR3 DNA sequence: TGTGCCATCAGTGAGGAATGGGATGGCTACACCTTC. Translation: CAISEEWDGYTF.

The chain links TRBV4-2 to TRBJ1-2, with D unclear. This CDR3 has 15 amino acids. From germline, CDR1 is LGHNA and CDR2 YNFKEQ. The V and J ends lost 1 base and 5 bases respectively, with 14 bases between them. In DNA form, the CDR3 reads TGTGCCAGCAGCCAAGGGAGCGGGGTTAAGTATGGCTACACCTTC. It yields the protein CASSQGSGVKYGYTF.

This chain links TRBV29-1 with TRBJ2-5; D gene uncertain. V gave up 0 bases and J gave up 5 bases, with 13 bases separating them. Germline V gene data show CDR1 as SQVTM and CDR2 as ANQGSEA. The CDR3 sequence is 14 residues long. DNA of the CDR3: TGCAGCGTTGAAGATCTGAAGGTGAGGGAGACCCAGTACTTC. Translated: CSVEDLKVRETQYF. The whole variable domain, filled in from reference TRBV29-1 and TRBJ2-5, reads SAVISQKPSRDICQRGTSLTIQCQVDSQVTMMFWYRQQPGQSLTLIATANQGSEATYESGFVIDKFPISRPNLTFSTLTVSNMSPEDSSIYLCSVEDLKVRETQYFGPGTRLLVL.

The chain links TRBV6-5 to TRBJ1-1, with a weak D call TRBD1 (5 bases). The CDR3 covers 14 residues. In germline, CDR1 is MNHEY, CDR2 SVGAGI. The V and J ends lost 6 bases and 4 bases respectively, with 15 bases between them. CDR3 sequence: CASRQMTGGTEAFF. The CDR3 nucleotides are TGTGCCAGCAGGCAAATGACGGGGGGCACTGAAGCTTTCTTT.

With regard to this clone: Different DNA sequences within this sample yield the same CDR3. V and J are TRBV11-2 and TRBJ2-7, with 13 bases identical to TRBD2. The germline V gene has CDR1 SGHAT and CDR2 FQNNGV. V trimming: 3 bases; J trimming: 3 bases; junction bases outside the gene matches: 2. This CDR3 contains 15 residues. The CDR3 nucleotides are TGTGCCAGCAGCTTGGGACTAGCGGGGAACTACGAGCAGTACTTC. Its protein product is CASSLGLAGNYEQYF.

This chain connects TRBV29-1 to TRBJ1-3; 9 nucleotides align to TRBD1. The CDR3 runs to 18 residues. V trimming: 4 bases; J trimming: 2 bases; junction bases outside the gene matches: 15. CDR1 is SQVTM, CDR2 ANQGSEA, per germline. CDR3 loop: CSVVAGTGTPRTGNTIYF. CDR3 coding DNA: TGCAGCGTTGTAGCCGGGACAGGGACTCCTCGTACTGGAAACACCATATATTTT.